This T cell receptor (beta chain) comes out of a study of lymphopenia after photon versus proton radiotherapy. Regarding the study as a whole: Under photons, naive T cells and diversity fell while effector/memory populations rose. After the lymphocyte nadir, photon-treated repertoires showed oligoclonal expansion, especially of CD8+ Temra cells. Post-nadir TCR diversity decline inversely tracked overall survival among those who died. Only patients who died were analyzed for survival; proton advantage is unproven.

Details on this clone: No antigen is known for it.

The CDR3 runs to 16 residues. With V trimmed by 6 bases and J by 3 bases, 5 bases remained unmatched. The V gene's germline CDR1 is MNHEY and CDR2 SMNVEV (reference sequence). Assay: immunoSEQ multiplex PCR; the TCRdb copy retains only in-frame clones and omits some. The table records tens of thousands of clones, around four fifths of them present only once. The rearrangement links TRBV27 to TRBJ2-3; 14 bases agree with TRBD2. Material: peripheral blood, obtained from a patient treated with proton-based radiotherapy. The TCR was taken from a man in his sixties with pancreatic cancer. The CDR3 DNA is TGTGCCAGCAGGGGACTAGCGGGAGTAAAGACAGATACGCAGTATTTT. Its translation is CASRGLAGVKTDTQYF.